The rows below give T cell receptor beta chains drawn from one sample of a study of T cell responses to AZD1222 COVID-19 vaccine. The method was immunoSEQ multiplex PCR; TCRdb's version includes in-frame clones alone and lacks a portion of them. The top ten clones hold roughly 3% of a sample with about 140,000 clones, around 88% of them seen once. Sequences were derived from peripheral blood, sampled on day 0 of AZD1222 vaccination. The source of these receptors is an adult in good health. Both conserved end residues are part of each CDR3. A D gene is named only where the DNA matches it firmly. Expanded clones get a size class; other rows say once, few or many, or leave the size out.

>TRBJ2-1|.|.|TRBV14
CASSQDLPINSYNEQFF
TGTGCCAGCAGCCAAGATCTGCCCATCAACTCCTACAATGAGCAGTTCTTC
>TRBJ2-7|TRBD1|.|TRBV13
CASRRTGGHEQYF
TGTGCCAGCAGGCGGACAGGGGGCCACGAGCAGTACTTC
>TRBJ2-3|.|.|TRBV6-2/TRBV6-3
CASSYSLAESTDTQYF
TGTGCCAGCAGTTACTCTTTAGCGGAAAGCACAGATACGCAGTATTTT
>TRBJ2-1|.|.|TRBV7-3
CASSLIEGGAEQFF
TGTGCCAGCAGCTTAATTGAGGGTGGGGCTGAGCAGTTCTTC
>TRBJ1-1|.|.|TRBV6-6
CASSYDLGGGTEAFF
TGTGCCAGCAGTTACGATCTGGGAGGGGGCACTGAAGCTTTCTTT
>TRBJ1-1|.|.|TRBV5-1
CASSLHTTEAFF
TGCGCCAGCAGCCTTCATACCACTGAAGCTTTCTTT
>TRBJ1-5|.|.|TRBV28
CAFGRDSNQPQHF
TGTGCCTTCGGCCGGGATAGCAATCAGCCCCAGCATTTT
>TRBJ1-1|.|.|TRBV28
CASLTDLNTEAFF
TGTGCCAGCCTAACGGACCTAAACACTGAAGCTTTCTTT
>TRBJ1-4|.|.|TRBV7-8
CASSSPRMRANEKLFF
TGTGCCAGCAGCTCCCCCCGGATGCGGGCTAATGAAAAACTGTTTTTT
>TRBJ2-3|TRBD2|.|TRBV5-1
CASSWGLAGGLNTDTQYF
TGCGCCAGCAGCTGGGGACTAGCGGGAGGGTTAAACACAGATACGCAGTATTTT
>TRBJ2-6|TRBD1|.|TRBV28
CASRTGGFGANVLTF
TGTGCCAGCCGGACAGGCGGTTTTGGGGCCAACGTCCTGACTTTC
>TRBJ2-1|.|.|TRBV11-3
CASSARTGDTYNEQFF
TGTGCCAGCAGCGCCAGAACAGGTGACACCTACAATGAGCAGTTCTTC
>TRBJ2-1|.|.|TRBV7-9
CASSLGGTAEQFF
TGTGCCAGCAGCTTAGGAGGGACCGCTGAGCAGTTCTTC
>TRBJ1-1|.|.|TRBV28
CASSLQGGWFAEAFF
TGTGCCAGCAGCCTTCAAGGGGGGTGGTTCGCTGAAGCTTTCTTT
>TRBJ1-5|TRBD1|.|TRBV29-1
CSASTGGGPQHF
TGCAGCGCCTCGACAGGGGGCGGGCCCCAGCATTTT
>TRBJ2-7|.|.|TRBV28
CASRFRPPEHYEQYF
TGTGCCAGCAGGTTCCGGCCGCCAGAACACTACGAGCAGTACTTC
>TRBJ2-2|.|few|TRBV28
CATRGLQNTGELFF
TGTGCCACGAGGGGACTCCAAAACACCGGGGAGCTGTTTTTT
>TRBJ1-5|.|few|TRBV19
CASSIGLDQPQHF
TGTGCCAGTAGTATAGGCCTTGATCAGCCCCAGCATTTT
>TRBJ1-5|.|.|TRBV7-2
CASSLWAGPQHF
TGTGCCAGCAGCTTATGGGCAGGCCCCCAGCATTTT
>TRBJ2-1|TRBD1|.|TRBV6-6
CASRGDRVYNEQFF
TGTGCCAGCAGGGGGGACAGGGTCTACAATGAGCAGTTCTTC
>TRBJ2-3|TRBD2|once|TRBV6-6
CASKRRLAGETDTQYF
TGTGCCAGCAAAAGAAGGCTAGCGGGAGAAACAGATACGCAGTATTTT
>TRBJ1-2|.|.|TRBV19
CASNNGNYGYTF
TGTGCCAGTAATAACGGCAACTATGGCTACACCTTC
>TRBJ2-7|TRBD2|.|TRBV2
CAYSGGPSDTYEQYF
TGTGCCTACAGCGGGGGACCTAGCGATACCTACGAGCAGTACTTC
>TRBJ2-2|.|once|TRBV11-2
CASSLWGPKPSNTGELFF
TGTGCCAGCAGCTTATGGGGCCCCAAACCCTCGAACACCGGGGAGCTGTTTTTT